The next 20 T cell receptor beta chains were all read from a single sample in a study of blood T cell repertoires in COVID-19. Repertoires were generated with immunoSEQ multiplex PCR, while TCRdb's copy carries only in-frame clones and drops some. The sample includes some 200,000 clones, about 85% seen only once; the top ten take approximately 1.7%. Sample: peripheral blood. The receptors were gathered from a man in his 70s with acute or convalescent COVID-19.

J is TRBJ2-1 and V is TRBV6-6; 11 nucleotides line up with TRBD1. Germline V gene lookup returns CDR1 MNHNY and CDR2 SVGAGI (reference sequence). The CDR3 consists of 15 residues. V dropped 7 bases and J dropped 6; count of bases not matched to a gene: 8. CDR3 residues: CASNPGQGAPNEQFF. The DNA of the CDR3 is TGTGCCAGCAACCCAGGACAGGGGGCGCCCAATGAGCAGTTCTTC.

J is TRBJ1-1 and V is TRBV29-1; the D is unclear. Trimming shortened V by 1 base and J by 0 bases, and 9 bases separated the two germline ends. The germline gives CDR1 SQVTM, CDR2 ANQGSEA. The CDR3 has 14 residues. The CDR3 DNA follows: TGCAGCGTTGAAGGCTGGGCGATGAACACTGAAGCTTTCTTT. Its translation is CSVEGWAMNTEAFF.

This sequence joins TRBV19 and TRBJ1-2, with D perhaps TRBD1 (6 bases). Germline values: CDR1 LNHDA, CDR2 SQIVND (reference sequence). The CDR3 sequence is 14 residues long. V lost 5 bases, J lost 4 bases, and 14 bases lay in between. The CDR3 loop reads CASSQQGDTYGYTF. The CDR3 nucleotides read TGTGCCAGTAGTCAACAAGGGGACACCTATGGCTACACCTTC. Variable domain in full (rest from reference TRBV19 and TRBJ1-2): DGGITQSPKYLFRKEGQNVTLSCEQNLNHDAMYWYRQDPGQGLRLIYYSQIVNDFQKGDIAEGYSVSREKKESFPLTVTSAQKNPTAFYLCASSQQGDTYGYTFGSGTRLTVV.

V is TRBV9 and J is TRBJ1-2; D perhaps matches TRBD1 (5 bases). CDR1 SGDLS and CDR2 YYNGEE come from the germline V gene. V was pared by 4 bases and J by 5 bases, with 18 bases between. This CDR3 is 15 amino acids long. CDR3 in DNA: TGTGCCAGCAGCCCCCGGACAAACCCCTTGTATGGCTACACCTTC. The encoded protein is CASSPRTNPLYGYTF.

The chain carries TRBV7-2 and TRBJ2-7, with 7 nucleotides matching TRBD2. V was pared by 5 bases and J by 1 base, with 5 bases of the junction left unmatched. CDR1 is SGHTA and CDR2 is FQGNSA in the germline V gene. This CDR3 is 14 amino acids long. DNA for the CDR3: TGTGCCAGCAGCCTCACTAGCGCGTCCTACGAGCAGTACTTC. Protein product: CASSLTSASYEQYF.

The chain uses TRBV19 and TRBJ2-3, with D possibly TRBD1 on 6 matching bases. CDR3 length equals 15 residues. Germline V gene data show CDR1 as LNHDA and CDR2 as SQIVND (reference sequence). Trimming removed 4 bases from V and 1 base from J, with 12 bases in between. The DNA of the CDR3 is TGTGCCAGTAGTAACAGGGTCGGTCGCACAGATACGCAGTATTTT. Protein product: CASSNRVGRTDTQYF.

This clone was detected once. The chain combines TRBV6-5 with TRBJ2-3, with 9 bases that match TRBD2. The CDR3 totals 15 residues. Germline V gives CDR1 MNHEY, CDR2 SVGAGI. V lost 2 bases, J lost 7 bases, and 7 bases stayed unmatched. CDR3 sequence: CASSYGAGGGNTQYF. The CDR3, as DNA: TGTGCCAGCAGTTACGGAGCGGGAGGAGGAAATACGCAGTATTTT.

CDR3 in amino acids: CASSLGNSGRALEFF. CDR3 nucleotide sequence: TGCGCCAGCAGCTTGGGAAATAGCGGGAGGGCGTTAGAGTTCTTC. The chain is built from TRBV5-1 and TRBJ2-1, with TRBD2 matching over 11 bases. V shed 0 bases and J 14 bases; nucleotides not matched to a gene: 10. Germline V gene lookup returns CDR1 SGHRS and CDR2 YFSETQ. The CDR3 sequence is 15 residues long.

This chain joins TRBV28 and TRBJ1-1, with D maybe TRBD1 (5 bases). CDR1 is MDHEN and CDR2 is SYDVKM in the germline V gene. The CDR3 extends over 15 amino acids. V dropped 3 bases and J dropped 2 bases, with 13 bases sitting between them. In DNA, the CDR3 is TGTGCCAGCAGTTTTATCGACAGACTTAACACTGAAGCTTTCTTT. Translated, it gives CASSFIDRLNTEAFF.

This clone was picked up many times. The chain combines TRBV28 with TRBJ2-1, with 9 bases lining up with TRBD2. V trimming: 4 bases; J trimming: 0 bases; junction bases outside the gene matches: 7. The germline V gene encodes CDR1 MDHEN and CDR2 SYDVKM. The CDR3 is made up of 17 amino acids. The DNA for the CDR3 is TGTGCCAGCAGTTACCCGACTAGCGGAGTCTCCTACAATGAGCAGTTCTTC. Translating gives CASSYPTSGVSYNEQFF.

This chain uses TRBV21-1 with TRBJ1-2; the D call of TRBD1 is as the table states it, not checked on the DNA. TRBV21-1 is flagged as a pseudogene. The CDR3 spans 16 residues. The CDR3 DNA sequence: TGTGCCAGCAGCAAAGAAGCAGGGGGCGAGGTCTATGGCTACACCTTC. This encodes CASSKEAGGEVYGYTF.

This clone was detected only a few times. The V and J genes are TRBV28 and TRBJ2-7; the match to TRBD2 covers 12 bases. The CDR3 loop spans 16 amino acids. Losses at the gene ends were 3 bases for V and 3 bases for J; bases not matched to a gene: 6. Germline assignment: CDR1 MDHEN and CDR2 SYDVKM. The CDR3 DNA is TGTGCCAGCAGTTTGACTAGCGGGAGACAAAGCTACGAGCAGTACTTC. It specifies CASSLTSGRQSYEQYF.

This clone was seen just once. V is TRBV7-2 and J is TRBJ1-2; tentative D call: TRBD1 (6 bases). Trimming shortened V by 1 base and J by 4 bases, and 19 bases separated the two germline ends. CDR3 length equals 17 residues. From germline, CDR1 is SGHTA and CDR2 FQGNSA. CDR3 DNA sequence: TGTGCCAGCAGCTTAGAGGATTTGGCAGGGGCCCGCTATGGCTACACCTTC. Residues: CASSLEDLAGARYGYTF.

This chain connects TRBV19 to TRBJ2-7; 11 bases are a match to TRBD1. The V segment lost 6 bases and the J segment 3 bases; nucleotides outside the gene matches: 10. CDR3 length: 16 amino acids. From germline, CDR1 is LNHDA and CDR2 SQIVND (reference sequence). CDR3 DNA sequence: TGTGCCAGTAGCCGGAGCGGACAGGGGGCTGGCTACGAGCAGTACTTC. It specifies CASSRSGQGAGYEQYF.

This sequence joins TRBV6-1 and TRBJ2-2; 9 positions match TRBD2. In germline, CDR1 is MNHNS, CDR2 SASEGT. The V and J ends lost 2 bases and 6 bases, in that order; junction bases with no gene match: 4. The CDR3 is 15 amino acids. The CDR3 bases are TGTGCCAGCAGTGAATTAGCGGGAGCCCCCGGGGAGCTGTTTTTT. Its translation: CASSELAGAPGELFF.

V usage is TRBV5-1 and J usage is TRBJ1-1, with TRBD1 as a possible D gene (5 bases). Germline lookup yields CDR1 SGHRS and CDR2 YFSETQ. The V end was cut by 4 bases, the J end by 0 bases, with 13 bases between. CDR3 length equals 15 residues. CDR3 DNA: TGCGCCAGCAGCCACGGAGGGGTTATGAACACTGAAGCTTTCTTT. This sequence encodes CASSHGGVMNTEAFF.

The chain has TRBV7-2 and TRBJ2-3; D not resolved. The V end was cut by 6 bases, the J end by 2 bases, with 3 bases between. The CDR3 covers 11 residues. Germline V gives CDR1 SGHTA, CDR2 FQGNSA. The CDR3 spells CASRATDTQYF. In nucleotides, the CDR3 is TGTGCCAGCAGGGCCACAGATACGCAGTATTTT.

The chain links TRBV4-2 to TRBJ2-7, with 13 nucleotides matching TRBD2. V trimming: 4 bases; J trimming: 3 bases; junction bases outside the gene matches: 3. Germline CDR1 LGHNA, CDR2 YNFKEQ. The CDR3 contains 15 residues. The DNA of the CDR3 is TGTGCCAGCAGCCGAGGACTAGCGGGAGACTACGAGCAGTACTTC. Translation gives CASSRGLAGDYEQYF.

This chain uses TRBV5-1 with TRBJ1-5; D possibly corresponds to TRBD1 (6 bases). Germline-derived CDR1 and CDR2 are SGHRS and YFSETQ. The CDR3 covers 15 residues. The ends were cut back, 0 bases at V and 3 bases at J, with 10 bases in the middle. The CDR3 DNA reads TGCGCCAGCAGCTTGGCCTCAGGGGACAATCAGCCCCAGCATTTT. Protein: CASSLASGDNQPQHF.

The gene calls are TRBV6-5 and TRBJ2-7; 9 bases agree with TRBD1. Losses at the gene ends were 6 bases for V and 2 bases for J; bases not matched to a gene: 8. This CDR3 has 15 amino acids. Germline-derived CDR1 and CDR2 are MNHEY and SVGAGI. The CDR3 sequence is CASRVARTGAYEQYF. The CDR3 coding sequence is TGTGCCAGCAGGGTGGCGAGGACAGGGGCCTACGAGCAGTACTTC.